A single T cell receptor (beta chain) is shown here with its context. The trim removed 7 bases at V and 5 bases at J, leaving 12 bases unmatched. The length of the CDR3 is 15 residues. Per germline, CDR1 WSHSY and CDR2 SAAADI. The source of the sample is a study of identical twins. Carrying unique molecular identifiers, the cDNA also gained a universal primer site through template switching. One entry per CDR3 protein, called by TCRdb with MiXCR from the 5' RACE reads. Of 450,000 or so distinct CDR3 sequences in the sample, 14% were seen once. The same data also went into a second study, on yellow fever vaccine responses in identical twins.

Sequenced sample: CD4+ T cells sorted from blood. The V call is TRBV10-2, the J call TRBJ2-5, with 8 bases lining up with TRBD2. The sequence was obtained from a woman aged 18-35 years in good health. As DNA, the CDR3 is TGCGCCAGCACCCTTACCGGGACTAGTAGGGAGACCCAGTACTTC. As protein: CASTLTGTSRETQYF.